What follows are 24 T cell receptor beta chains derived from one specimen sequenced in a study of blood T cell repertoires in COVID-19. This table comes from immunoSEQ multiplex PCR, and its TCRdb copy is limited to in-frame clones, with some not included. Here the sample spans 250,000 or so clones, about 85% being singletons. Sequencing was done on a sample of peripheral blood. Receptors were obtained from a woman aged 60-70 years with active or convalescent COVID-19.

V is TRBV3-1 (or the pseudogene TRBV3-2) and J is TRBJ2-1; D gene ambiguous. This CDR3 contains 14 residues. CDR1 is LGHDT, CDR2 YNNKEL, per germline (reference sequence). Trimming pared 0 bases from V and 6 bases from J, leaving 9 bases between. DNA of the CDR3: TGTGCCAGCAGCCAAGATCCCCTGCGCAATGAGCAGTTCTTC. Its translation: CASSQDPLRNEQFF.

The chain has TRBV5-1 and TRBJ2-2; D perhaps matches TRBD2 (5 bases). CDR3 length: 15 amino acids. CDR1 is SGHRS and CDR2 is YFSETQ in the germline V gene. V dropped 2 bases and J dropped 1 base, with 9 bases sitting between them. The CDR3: CASSFAGGNTGELFF. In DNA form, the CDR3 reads TGCGCCAGCAGCTTCGCGGGCGGGAACACCGGGGAGCTGTTTTTT.

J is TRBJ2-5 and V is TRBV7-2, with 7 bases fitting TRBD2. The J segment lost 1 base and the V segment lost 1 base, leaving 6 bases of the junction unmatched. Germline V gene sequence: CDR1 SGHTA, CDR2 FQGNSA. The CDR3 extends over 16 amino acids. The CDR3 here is CASSLEGWGGQETQYF. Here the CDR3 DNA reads TGTGCCAGCAGCTTAGAAGGTTGGGGGGGCCAAGAGACCCAGTACTTC.

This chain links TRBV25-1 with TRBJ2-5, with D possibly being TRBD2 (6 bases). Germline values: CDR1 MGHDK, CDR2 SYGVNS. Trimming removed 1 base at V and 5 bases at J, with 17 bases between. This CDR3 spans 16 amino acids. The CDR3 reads CASSELSARGRETQYF. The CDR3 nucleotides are TGTGCCAGCAGTGAATTAAGCGCCCGGGGGAGGGAGACCCAGTACTTC. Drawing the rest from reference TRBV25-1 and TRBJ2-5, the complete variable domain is EADIYQTPRYLVIGTGKKITLECSQTMGHDKMYWYQQDPGMELHLIHYSYGVNSTEKGDLSSESTVSRIRTEHFPLTLESARPSHTSQYLCASSELSARGRETQYFGPGTRLLVL.

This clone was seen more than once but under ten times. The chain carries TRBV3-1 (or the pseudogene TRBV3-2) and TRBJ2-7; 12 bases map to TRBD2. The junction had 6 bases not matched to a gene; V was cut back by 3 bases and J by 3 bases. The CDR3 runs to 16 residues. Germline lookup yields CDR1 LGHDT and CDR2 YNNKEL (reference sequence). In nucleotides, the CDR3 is TGTGCCAGCAGCCATTCCGGACTAGCGGGATTCTACGAGCAGTACTTC. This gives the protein CASSHSGLAGFYEQYF.

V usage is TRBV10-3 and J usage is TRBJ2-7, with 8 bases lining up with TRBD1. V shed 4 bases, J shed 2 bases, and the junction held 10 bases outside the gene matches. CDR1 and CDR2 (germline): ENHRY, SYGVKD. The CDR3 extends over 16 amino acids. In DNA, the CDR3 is TGTGCCATCAGTGTCACACCGGGACAGGCCACCTACGAGCAGTACTTC. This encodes CAISVTPGQATYEQYF.

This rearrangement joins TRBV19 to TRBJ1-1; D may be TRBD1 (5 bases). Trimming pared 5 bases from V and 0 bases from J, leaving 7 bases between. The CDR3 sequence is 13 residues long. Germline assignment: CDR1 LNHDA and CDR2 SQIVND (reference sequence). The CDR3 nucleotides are TGTGCCAGTAGTCAGGGCATGAACACTGAAGCTTTCTTT. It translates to CASSQGMNTEAFF.

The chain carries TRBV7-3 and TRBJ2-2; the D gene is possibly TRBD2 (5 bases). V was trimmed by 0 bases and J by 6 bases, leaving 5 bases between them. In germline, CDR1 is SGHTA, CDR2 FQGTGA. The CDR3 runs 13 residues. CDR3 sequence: CASSLTGAGELFF. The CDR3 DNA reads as TGTGCCAGCAGCTTAACCGGGGCCGGGGAGCTGTTTTTT. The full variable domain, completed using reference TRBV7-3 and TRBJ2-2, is GAGVSQTPSNKVTEKGKYVELRCDPISGHTALYWYRQSLGQGPEFLIYFQGTGAADDSGLPNDRFFAVRPEGSVSTLKIQRTERGDSAVYLCASSLTGAGELFFGEGSRLTVL.

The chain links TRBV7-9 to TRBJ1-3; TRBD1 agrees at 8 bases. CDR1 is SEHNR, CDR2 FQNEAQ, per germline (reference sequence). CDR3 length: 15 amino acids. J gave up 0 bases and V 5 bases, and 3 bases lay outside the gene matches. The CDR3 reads CASSRQGFSGNTIYF. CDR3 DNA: TGTGCCAGCAGCCGACAGGGGTTCTCTGGAAACACCATATATTTT.

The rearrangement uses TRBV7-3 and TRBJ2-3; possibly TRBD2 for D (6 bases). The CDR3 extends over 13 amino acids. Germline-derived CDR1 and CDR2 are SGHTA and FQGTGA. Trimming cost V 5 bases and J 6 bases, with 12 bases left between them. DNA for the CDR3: TGTGCCAGCAGCCTGGGACTGACTGATACGCAGTATTTT. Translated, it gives CASSLGLTDTQYF. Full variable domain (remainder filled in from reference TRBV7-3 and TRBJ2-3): GAGVSQTPSNKVTEKGKYVELRCDPISGHTALYWYRQSLGQGPEFLIYFQGTGAADDSGLPNDRFFAVRPEGSVSTLKIQRTERGDSAVYLCASSLGLTDTQYFGPGTRLTVL.

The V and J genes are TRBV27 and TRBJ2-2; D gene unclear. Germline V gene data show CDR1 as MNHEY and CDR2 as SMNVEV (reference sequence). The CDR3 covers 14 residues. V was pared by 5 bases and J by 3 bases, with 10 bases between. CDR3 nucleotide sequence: TGTGCCAGCAGTCTAGGTATTCACACCGGGGAGCTGTTTTTT. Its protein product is CASSLGIHTGELFF.

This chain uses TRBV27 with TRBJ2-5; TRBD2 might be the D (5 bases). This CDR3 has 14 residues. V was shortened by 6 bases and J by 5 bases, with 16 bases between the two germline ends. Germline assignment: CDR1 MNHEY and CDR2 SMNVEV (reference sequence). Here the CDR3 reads CASRAPGGRETQYF. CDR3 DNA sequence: TGTGCCAGCAGAGCTCCCGGAGGCCGTGAGACCCAGTACTTC.

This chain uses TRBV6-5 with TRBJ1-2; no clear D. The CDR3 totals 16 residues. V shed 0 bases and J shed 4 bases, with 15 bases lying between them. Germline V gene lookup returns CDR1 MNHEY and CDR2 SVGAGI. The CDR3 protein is CASSYSPRALIYGYTF. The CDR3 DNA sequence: TGTGCCAGCAGTTACTCCCCGAGAGCGCTGATCTATGGCTACACCTTC.

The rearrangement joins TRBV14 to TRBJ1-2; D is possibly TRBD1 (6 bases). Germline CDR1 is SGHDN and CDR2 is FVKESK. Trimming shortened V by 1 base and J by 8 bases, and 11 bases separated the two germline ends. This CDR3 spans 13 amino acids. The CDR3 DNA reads TGTGCCAGCAGCCAAGCGGGGGGCGCGGGCTACACCTTC. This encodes CASSQAGGAGYTF.

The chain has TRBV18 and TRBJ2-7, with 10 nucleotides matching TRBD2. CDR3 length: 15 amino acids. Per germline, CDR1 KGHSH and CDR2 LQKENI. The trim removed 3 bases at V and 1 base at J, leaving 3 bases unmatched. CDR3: CASSPGTSESYEQYF. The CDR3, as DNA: TGTGCCAGCTCACCGGGGACTAGCGAATCCTACGAGCAGTACTTC. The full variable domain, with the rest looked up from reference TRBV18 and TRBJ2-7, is NAGVMQNPRHLVRRRGQEARLRCSPMKGHSHVYWYRQLPEEGLKFMVYLQKENIIDESGMPKERFSAEFPKEGPSILRIQQVVRGDSAAYFCASSPGTSESYEQYFGPGTRLTVT.

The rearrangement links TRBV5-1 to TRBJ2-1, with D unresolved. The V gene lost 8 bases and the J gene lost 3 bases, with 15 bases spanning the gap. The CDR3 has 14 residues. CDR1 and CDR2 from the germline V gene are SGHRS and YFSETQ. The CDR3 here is CASSGGQDYNEQFF. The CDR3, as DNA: TGCGCCAGTTCCGGTGGGCAGGACTACAATGAGCAGTTCTTC.

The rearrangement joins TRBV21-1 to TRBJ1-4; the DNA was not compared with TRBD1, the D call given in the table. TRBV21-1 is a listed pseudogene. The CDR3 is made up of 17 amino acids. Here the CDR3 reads CASSKSRGEGHREKLFF. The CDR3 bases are TGTGCCAGCAGCAAATCCCGAGGCGAGGGACATCGTGAAAAACTGTTTTTT.

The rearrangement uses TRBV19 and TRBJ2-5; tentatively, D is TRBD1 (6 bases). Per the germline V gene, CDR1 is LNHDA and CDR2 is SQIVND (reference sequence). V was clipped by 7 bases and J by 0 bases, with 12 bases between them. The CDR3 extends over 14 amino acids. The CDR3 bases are TGTGCCAGTAACTTAGGGGGAAACCAAGAGACCCAGTACTTC. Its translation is CASNLGGNQETQYF.

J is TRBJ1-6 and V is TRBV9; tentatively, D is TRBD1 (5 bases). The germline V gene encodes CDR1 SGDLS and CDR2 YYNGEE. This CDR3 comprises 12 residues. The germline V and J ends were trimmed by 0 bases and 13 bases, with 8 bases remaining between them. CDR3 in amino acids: CASSVDGGPLHF. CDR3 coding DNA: TGTGCCAGCAGCGTAGATGGGGGGCCCCTCCACTTT. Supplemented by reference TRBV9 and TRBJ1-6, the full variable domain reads DSGVTQTPKHLITATGQRVTLRCSPRSGDLSVYWYQQSLDQGLQFLIQYYNGEERAKGNILERFSAQQFPDLHSELNLSSLELGDSALYFCASSVDGGPLHFGNGTRLTVT.

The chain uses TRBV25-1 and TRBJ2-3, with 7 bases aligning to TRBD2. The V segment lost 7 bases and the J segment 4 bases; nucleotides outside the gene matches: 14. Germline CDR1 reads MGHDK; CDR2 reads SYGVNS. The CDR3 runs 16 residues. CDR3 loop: CASTPREREGSDTQYF. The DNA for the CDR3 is TGTGCCAGCACCCCCCGGGAGAGGGAGGGCTCAGATACGCAGTATTTT. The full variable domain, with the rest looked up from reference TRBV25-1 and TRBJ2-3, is EADIYQTPRYLVIGTGKKITLECSQTMGHDKMYWYQQDPGMELHLIHYSYGVNSTEKGDLSSESTVSRIRTEHFPLTLESARPSHTSQYLCASTPREREGSDTQYFGPGTRLTVL.

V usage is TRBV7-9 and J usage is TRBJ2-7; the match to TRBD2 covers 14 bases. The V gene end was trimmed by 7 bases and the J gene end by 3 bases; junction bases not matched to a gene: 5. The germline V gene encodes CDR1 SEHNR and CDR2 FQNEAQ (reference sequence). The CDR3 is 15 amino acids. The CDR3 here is CASTGTSGRGYEQYF. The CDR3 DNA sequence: TGTGCCAGCACCGGGACTAGCGGGAGAGGCTACGAGCAGTACTTC.

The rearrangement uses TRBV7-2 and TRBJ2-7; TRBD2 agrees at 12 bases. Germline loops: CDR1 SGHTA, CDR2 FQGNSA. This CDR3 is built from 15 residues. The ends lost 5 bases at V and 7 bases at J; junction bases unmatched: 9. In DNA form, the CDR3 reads TGTGCCAGCAGCGTTCTAGCGGGGGGGCAGTATGAGCAGTACGTC. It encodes CASSVLAGGQYEQYV.

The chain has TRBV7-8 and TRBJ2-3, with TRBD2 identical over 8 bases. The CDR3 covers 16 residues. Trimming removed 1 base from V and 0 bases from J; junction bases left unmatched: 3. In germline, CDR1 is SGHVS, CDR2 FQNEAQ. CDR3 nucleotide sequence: TGTGCCAGCAGCTTAGACGGGGGGGATAGCACAGATACGCAGTATTTT. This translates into CASSLDGGDSTDTQYF.

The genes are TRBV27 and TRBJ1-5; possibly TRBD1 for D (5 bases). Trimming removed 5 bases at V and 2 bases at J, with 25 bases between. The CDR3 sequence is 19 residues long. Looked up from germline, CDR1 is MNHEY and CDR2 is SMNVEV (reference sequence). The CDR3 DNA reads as TGTGCCAGCAGTCCAGGGTATTTGGCCCCGATTTTTCGCAATCAGCCCCAGCATTTT. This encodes CASSPGYLAPIFRNQPQHF.